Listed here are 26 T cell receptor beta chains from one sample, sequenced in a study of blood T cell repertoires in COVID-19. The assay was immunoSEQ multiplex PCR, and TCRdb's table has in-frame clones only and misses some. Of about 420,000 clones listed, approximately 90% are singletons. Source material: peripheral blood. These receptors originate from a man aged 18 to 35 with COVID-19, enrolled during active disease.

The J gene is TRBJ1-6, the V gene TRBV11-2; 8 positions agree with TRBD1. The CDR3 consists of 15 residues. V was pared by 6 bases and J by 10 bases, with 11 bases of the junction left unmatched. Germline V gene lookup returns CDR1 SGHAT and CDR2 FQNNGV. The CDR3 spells CASSQRTGQGSPLHF. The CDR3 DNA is TGTGCCAGCAGTCAAAGGACAGGGCAAGGGTCACCCCTCCACTTT.

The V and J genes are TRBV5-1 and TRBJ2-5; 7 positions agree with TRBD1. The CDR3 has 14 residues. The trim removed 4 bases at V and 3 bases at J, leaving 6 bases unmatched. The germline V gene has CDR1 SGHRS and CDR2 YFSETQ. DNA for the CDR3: TGCGCCAGCAGCGTAGGGGGCGCAGAAGAGACCCAGTACTTC. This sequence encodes CASSVGGAEETQYF.

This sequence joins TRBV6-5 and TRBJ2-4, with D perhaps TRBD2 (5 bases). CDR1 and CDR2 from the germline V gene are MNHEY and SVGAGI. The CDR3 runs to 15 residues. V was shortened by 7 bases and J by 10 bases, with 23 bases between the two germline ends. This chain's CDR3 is CASIISPAVGGIQYF. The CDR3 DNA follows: TGTGCCAGCATCATCAGTCCGGCCGTTGGAGGAATTCAGTACTTC.

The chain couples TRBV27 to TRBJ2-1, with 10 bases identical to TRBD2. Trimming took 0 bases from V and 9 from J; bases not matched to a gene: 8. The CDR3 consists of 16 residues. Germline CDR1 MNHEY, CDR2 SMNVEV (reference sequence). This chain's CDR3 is CASSLSGLAGVLEQFF. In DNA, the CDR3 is TGTGCCAGCAGTTTATCCGGGCTAGCGGGAGTACTTGAGCAGTTCTTC.

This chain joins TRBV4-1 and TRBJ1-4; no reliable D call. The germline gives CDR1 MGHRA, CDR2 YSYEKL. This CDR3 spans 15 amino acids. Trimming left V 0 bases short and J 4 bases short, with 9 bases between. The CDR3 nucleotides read TGCGCCAGCAGCCAAGAGTGGCGGGATAATGAAAAACTGTTTTTT. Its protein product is CASSQEWRDNEKLFF.

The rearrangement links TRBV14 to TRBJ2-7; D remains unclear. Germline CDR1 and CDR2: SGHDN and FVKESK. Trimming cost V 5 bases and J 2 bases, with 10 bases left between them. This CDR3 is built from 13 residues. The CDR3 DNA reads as TGTGCCAGCAGCACTGGGCCGCCCTACGAGCAGTACTTC. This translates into CASSTGPPYEQYF.

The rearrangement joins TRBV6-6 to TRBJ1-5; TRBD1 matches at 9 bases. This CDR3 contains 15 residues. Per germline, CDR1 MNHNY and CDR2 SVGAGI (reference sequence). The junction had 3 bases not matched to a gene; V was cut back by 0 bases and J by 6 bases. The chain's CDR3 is CASSYSDRGGQPQHF. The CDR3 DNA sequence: TGTGCCAGCAGTTACTCGGACAGGGGCGGTCAGCCCCAGCATTTT.

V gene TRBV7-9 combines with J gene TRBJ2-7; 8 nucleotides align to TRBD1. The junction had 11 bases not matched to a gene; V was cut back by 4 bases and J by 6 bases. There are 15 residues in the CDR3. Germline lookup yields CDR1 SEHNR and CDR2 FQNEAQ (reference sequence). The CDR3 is CASSSNDRGVGEQYF. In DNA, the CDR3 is TGTGCCAGCAGCTCCAACGACAGGGGTGTAGGCGAGCAGTACTTC.

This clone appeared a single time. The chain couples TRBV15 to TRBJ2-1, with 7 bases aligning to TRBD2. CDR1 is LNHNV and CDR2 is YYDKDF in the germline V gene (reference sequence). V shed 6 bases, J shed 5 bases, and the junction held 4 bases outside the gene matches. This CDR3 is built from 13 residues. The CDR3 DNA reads TGTGCCACCAGACCTGCGGGAGACAATGAGCAGTTCTTC. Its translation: CATRPAGDNEQFF.

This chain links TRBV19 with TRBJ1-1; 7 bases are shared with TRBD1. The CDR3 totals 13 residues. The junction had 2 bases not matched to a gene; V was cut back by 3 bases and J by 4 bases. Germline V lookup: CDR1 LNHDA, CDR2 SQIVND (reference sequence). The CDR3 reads CASSMTGTTEAFF. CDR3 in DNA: TGTGCCAGTAGTATGACAGGGACCACTGAAGCTTTCTTT. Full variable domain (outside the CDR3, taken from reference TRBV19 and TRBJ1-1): DGGITQSPKYLFRKEGQNVTLSCEQNLNHDAMYWYRQDPGQGLRLIYYSQIVNDFQKGDIAEGYSVSREKKESFPLTVTSAQKNPTAFYLCASSMTGTTEAFFGQGTRLTVV.

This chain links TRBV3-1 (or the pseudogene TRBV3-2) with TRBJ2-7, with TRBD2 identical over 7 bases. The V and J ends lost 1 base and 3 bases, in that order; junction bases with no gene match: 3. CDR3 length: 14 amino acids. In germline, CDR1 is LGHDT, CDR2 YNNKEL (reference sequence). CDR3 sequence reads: CASSQGAGDYEQYF. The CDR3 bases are TGTGCCAGCAGCCAAGGGGCGGGGGACTACGAGCAGTACTTC.

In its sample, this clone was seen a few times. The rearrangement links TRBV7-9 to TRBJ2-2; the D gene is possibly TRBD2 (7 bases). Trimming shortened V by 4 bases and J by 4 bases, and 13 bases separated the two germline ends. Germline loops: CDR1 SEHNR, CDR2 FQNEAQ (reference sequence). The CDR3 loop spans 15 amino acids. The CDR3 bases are TGTGCCAGCAGCTACGGGGGGCGAAGCACCGGGGAGCTGTTTTTT. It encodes CASSYGGRSTGELFF. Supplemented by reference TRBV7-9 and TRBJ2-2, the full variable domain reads DTGVSQNPRHKITKRGQNVTFRCDPISEHNRLYWYRQTLGQGPEFLTYFQNEAQLEKSRLLSDRFSAERPKGSFSTLEIQRTEQGDSAMYLCASSYGGRSTGELFFGEGSRLTVL.

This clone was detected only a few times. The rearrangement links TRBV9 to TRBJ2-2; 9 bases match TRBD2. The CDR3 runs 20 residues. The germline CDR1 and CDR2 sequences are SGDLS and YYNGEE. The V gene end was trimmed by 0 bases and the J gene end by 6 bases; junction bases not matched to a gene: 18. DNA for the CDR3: TGTGCCAGCAGCGTAGCTGGCGCGGGGGGGCTCACAATGAGGGCCGGGGAGCTGTTTTTT. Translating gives CASSVAGAGGLTMRAGELFF.

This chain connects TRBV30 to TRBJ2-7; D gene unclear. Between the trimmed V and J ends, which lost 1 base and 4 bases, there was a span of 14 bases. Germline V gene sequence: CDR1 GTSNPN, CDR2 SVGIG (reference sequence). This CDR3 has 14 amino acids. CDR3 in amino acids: CAWSATRPSYEQYF. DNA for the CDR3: TGTGCCTGGAGTGCCACGCGTCCATCTTACGAGCAGTACTTC.

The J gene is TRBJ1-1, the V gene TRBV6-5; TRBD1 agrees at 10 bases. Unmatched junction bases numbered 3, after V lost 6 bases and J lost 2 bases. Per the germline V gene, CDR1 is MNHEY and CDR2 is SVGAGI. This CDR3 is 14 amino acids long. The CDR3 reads CASRLTGGNTEAFF. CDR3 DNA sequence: TGTGCCAGCAGACTGACAGGGGGCAACACTGAAGCTTTCTTT.

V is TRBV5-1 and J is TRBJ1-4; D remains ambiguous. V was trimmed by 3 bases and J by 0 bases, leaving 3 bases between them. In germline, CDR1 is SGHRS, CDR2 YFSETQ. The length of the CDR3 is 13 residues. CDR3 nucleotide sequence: TGCGCCAGCAGCTCTGCAACTAATGAAAAACTGTTTTTT. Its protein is CASSSATNEKLFF.

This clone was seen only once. The CDR3 loop reads CASSFGDSTEAQYF. The CDR3 DNA follows: TGCGCCAGCAGCTTCGGGGACAGCACTGAGGCCCAGTACTTC. The rearrangement uses TRBV5-1 and TRBJ2-5, with TRBD1 matching over 7 bases. The CDR3 length is 14 residues. Germline V gene lookup returns CDR1 SGHRS and CDR2 YFSETQ. The V segment lost 2 bases and the J segment 9 bases; nucleotides outside the gene matches: 10.

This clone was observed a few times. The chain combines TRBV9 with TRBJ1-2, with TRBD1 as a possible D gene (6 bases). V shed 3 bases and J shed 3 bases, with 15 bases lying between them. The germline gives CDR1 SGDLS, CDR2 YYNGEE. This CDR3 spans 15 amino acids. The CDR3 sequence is CASSARDTYDYGYTF. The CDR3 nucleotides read TGTGCCAGCAGCGCCCGGGACACCTATGACTATGGCTACACCTTC.

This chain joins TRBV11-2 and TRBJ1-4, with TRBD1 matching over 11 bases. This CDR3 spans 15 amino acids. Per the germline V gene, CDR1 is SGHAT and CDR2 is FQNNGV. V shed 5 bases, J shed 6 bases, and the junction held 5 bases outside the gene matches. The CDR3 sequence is CASSGTGGGYEKLFF. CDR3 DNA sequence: TGTGCCAGCAGCGGGACAGGGGGTGGTTATGAAAAACTGTTTTTT.

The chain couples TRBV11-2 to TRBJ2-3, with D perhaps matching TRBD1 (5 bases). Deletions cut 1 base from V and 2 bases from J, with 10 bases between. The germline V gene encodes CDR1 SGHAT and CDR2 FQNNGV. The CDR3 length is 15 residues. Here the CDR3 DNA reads TGTGCCAGCAGCTTAGGGGCAGGGTACACAGATACGCAGTATTTT. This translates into CASSLGAGYTDTQYF.

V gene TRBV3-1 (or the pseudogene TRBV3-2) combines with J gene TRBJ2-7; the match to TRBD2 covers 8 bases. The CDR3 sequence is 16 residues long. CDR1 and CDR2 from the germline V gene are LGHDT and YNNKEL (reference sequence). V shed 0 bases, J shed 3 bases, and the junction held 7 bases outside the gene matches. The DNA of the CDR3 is TGTGCCAGCAGCCAAGATGTACTAGCGGTTTTCTACGAGCAGTACTTC. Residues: CASSQDVLAVFYEQYF.

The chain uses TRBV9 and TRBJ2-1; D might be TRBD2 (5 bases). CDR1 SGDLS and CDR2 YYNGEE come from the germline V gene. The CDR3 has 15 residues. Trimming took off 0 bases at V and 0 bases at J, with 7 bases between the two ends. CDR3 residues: CASSVESGSYNEQFF. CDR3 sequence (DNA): TGTGCCAGCAGCGTAGAAAGCGGCTCCTACAATGAGCAGTTCTTC.

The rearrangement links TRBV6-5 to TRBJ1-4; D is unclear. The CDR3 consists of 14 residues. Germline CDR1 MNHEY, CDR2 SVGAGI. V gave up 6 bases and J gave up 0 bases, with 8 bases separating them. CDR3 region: CASSITSTNEKLFF. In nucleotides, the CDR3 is TGTGCCAGCAGCATAACTTCAACTAATGAAAAACTGTTTTTT.

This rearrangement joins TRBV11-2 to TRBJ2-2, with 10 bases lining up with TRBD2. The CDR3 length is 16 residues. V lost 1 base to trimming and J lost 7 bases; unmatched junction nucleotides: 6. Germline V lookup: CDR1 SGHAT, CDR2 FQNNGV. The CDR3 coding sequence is TGTGCCAGCAGCTTAGGAATAGGACTAGCGGACGGGGAGCTGTTTTTT. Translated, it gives CASSLGIGLADGELFF.

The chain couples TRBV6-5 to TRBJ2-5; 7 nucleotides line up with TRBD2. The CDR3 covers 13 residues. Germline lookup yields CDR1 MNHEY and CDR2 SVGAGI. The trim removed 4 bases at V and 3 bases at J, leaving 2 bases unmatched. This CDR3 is CASSSRGEETQYF. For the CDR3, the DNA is TGTGCCAGCAGTTCTCGGGGGGAAGAGACCCAGTACTTC.

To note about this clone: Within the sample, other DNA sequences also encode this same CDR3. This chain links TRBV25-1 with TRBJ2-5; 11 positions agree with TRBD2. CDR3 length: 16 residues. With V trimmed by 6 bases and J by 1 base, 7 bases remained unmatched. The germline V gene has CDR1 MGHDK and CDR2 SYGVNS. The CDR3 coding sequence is TGTGCCAGCAGCCCAGGGACTAGCGGATCCCAAGAGACCCAGTACTTC. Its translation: CASSPGTSGSQETQYF.